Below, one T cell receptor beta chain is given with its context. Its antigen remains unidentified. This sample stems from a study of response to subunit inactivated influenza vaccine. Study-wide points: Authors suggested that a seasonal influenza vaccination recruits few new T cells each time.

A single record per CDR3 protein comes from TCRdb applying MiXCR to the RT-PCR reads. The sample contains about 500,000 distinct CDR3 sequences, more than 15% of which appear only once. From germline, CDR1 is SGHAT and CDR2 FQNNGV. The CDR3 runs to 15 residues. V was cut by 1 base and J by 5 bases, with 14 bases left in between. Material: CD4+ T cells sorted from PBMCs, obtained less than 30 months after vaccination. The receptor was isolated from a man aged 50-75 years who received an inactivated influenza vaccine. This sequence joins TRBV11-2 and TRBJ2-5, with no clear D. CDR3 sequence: CASSLAQAVRETQYF. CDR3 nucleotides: TGTGCCAGCAGCTTAGCTCAGGCCGTCCGGGAGACCCAGTACTTC.